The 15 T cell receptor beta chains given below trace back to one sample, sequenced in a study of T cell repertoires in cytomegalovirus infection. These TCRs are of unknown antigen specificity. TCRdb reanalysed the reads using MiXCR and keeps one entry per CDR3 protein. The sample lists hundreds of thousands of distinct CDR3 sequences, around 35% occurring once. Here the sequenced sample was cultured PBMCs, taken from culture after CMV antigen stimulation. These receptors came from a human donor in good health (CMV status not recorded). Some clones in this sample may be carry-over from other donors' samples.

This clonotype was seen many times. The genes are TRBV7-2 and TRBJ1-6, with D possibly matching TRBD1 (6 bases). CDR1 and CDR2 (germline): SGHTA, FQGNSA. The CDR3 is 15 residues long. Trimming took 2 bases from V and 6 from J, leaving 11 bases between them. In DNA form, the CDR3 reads TGTGCCAGCAGCTTACATTCAGGGGTTAATTCACCCCTCCACTTT. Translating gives CASSLHSGVNSPLHF.

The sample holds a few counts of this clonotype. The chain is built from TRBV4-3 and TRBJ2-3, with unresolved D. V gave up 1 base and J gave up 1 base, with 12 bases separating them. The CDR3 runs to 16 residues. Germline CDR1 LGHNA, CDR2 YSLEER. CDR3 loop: CASSQVWSPGTDTQYF. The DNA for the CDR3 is TGCGCCAGCAGCCAAGTGTGGAGCCCTGGCACAGATACGCAGTATTTT.

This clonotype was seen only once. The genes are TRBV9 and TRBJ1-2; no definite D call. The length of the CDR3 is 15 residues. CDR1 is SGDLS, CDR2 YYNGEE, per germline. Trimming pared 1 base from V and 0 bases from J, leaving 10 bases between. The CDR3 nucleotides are TGTGCCAGCAGCGTACTAGGACTAGCTAACTATGGCTACACCTTC. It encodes CASSVLGLANYGYTF.

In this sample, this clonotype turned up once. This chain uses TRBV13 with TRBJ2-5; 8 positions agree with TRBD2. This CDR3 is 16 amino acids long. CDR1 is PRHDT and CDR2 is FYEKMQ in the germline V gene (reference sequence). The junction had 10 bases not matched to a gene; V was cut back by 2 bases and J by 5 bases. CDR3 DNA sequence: TGTGCCAGCAGCTTATCCGAGCGGGGGCCTCGGGAGACCCAGTACTTC. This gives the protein CASSLSERGPRETQYF.

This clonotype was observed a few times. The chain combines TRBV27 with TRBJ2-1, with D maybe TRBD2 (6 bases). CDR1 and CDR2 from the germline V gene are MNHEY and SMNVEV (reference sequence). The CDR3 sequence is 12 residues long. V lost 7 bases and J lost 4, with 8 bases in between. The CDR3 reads CASKGTYNEQFF. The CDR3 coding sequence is TGTGCCAGCAAAGGGACTTACAATGAGCAGTTCTTC.

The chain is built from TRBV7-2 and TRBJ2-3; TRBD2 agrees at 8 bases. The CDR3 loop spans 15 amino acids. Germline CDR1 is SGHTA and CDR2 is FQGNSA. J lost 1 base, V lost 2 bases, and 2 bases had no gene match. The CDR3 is CASSLIGRGTDTQYF. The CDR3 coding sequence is TGTGCCAGCAGCTTAATCGGGAGGGGCACAGATACGCAGTATTTT. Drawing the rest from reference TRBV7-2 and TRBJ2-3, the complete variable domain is GAGVSQSPSNKVTEKGKDVELRCDPISGHTALYWYRQSLGQGLEFLIYFQGNSAPDKSGLPSDRFSAERTGGSVSTLTIQRTQQEDSAVYLCASSLIGRGTDTQYFGPGTRLTVL.

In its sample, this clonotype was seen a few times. This CDR3 is CASISGTSPDTQYF. As DNA, the CDR3 is TGTGCCAGCATTTCCGGGACTAGCCCAGATACGCAGTATTTT. J is TRBJ2-3 and V is TRBV6-6; TRBD2 agrees at 9 bases. The CDR3 has 14 residues. V lost 7 bases and J lost 4; bases outside the gene matches: 6. Germline-derived CDR1 and CDR2 are MNHNY and SVGAGI (reference sequence).

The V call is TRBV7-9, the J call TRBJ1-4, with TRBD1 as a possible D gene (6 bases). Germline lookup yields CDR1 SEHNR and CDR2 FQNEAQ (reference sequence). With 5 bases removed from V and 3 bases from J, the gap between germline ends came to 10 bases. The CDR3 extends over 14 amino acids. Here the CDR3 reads CASSPGTSNEKLFF. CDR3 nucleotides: TGTGCCAGCAGCCCTGGGACATCTAATGAAAAACTGTTTTTT.

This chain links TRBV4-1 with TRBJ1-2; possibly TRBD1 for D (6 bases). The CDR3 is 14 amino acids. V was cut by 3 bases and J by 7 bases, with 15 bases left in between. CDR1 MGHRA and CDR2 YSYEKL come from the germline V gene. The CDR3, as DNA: TGCGCCAGCAGCCACAAGGCAGGGGAGTTTGGCTACACCTTC. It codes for CASSHKAGEFGYTF.

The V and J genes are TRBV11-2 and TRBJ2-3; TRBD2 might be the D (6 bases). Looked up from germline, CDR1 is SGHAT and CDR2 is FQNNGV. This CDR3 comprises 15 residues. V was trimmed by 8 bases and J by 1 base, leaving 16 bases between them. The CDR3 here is CASRHGGLGTDTQYF. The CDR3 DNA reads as TGTGCCAGCCGCCACGGGGGACTCGGCACAGATACGCAGTATTTT.

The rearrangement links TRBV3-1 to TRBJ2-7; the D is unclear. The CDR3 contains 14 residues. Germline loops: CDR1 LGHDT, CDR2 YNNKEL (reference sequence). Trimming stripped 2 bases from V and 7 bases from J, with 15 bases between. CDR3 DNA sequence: TGTGCCAGCAGCCAACCGGGCCCCATCCGGGAGCAGTACTTC. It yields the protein CASSQPGPIREQYF.

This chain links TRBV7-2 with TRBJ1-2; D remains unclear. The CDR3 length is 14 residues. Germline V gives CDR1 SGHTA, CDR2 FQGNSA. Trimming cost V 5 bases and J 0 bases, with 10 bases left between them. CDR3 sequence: CASSPRASNYGYTF. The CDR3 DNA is TGTGCCAGCAGCCCAAGGGCCTCTAACTATGGCTACACCTTC.

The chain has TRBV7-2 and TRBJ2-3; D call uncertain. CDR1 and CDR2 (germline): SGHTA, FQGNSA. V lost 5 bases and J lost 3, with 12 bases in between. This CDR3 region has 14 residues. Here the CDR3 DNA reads TGTGCCAGCAGCACCCCCCGACGGACAGATACGCAGTATTTT. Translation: CASSTPRRTDTQYF.

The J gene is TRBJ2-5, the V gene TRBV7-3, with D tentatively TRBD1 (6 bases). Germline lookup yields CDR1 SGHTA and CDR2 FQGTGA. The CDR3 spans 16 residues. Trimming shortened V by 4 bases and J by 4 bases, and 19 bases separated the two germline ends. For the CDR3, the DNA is TGTGCCAGCAGCTGGACAGCGGACAGCGGCGCAGAGACCCAGTACTTC. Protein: CASSWTADSGAETQYF.

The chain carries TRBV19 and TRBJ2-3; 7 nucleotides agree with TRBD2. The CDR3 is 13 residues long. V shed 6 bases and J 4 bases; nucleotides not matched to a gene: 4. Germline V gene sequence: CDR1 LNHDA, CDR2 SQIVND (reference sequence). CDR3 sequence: CASRGGSSDTQYF. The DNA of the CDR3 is TGTGCCAGTAGGGGCGGGAGTTCAGATACGCAGTATTTT.